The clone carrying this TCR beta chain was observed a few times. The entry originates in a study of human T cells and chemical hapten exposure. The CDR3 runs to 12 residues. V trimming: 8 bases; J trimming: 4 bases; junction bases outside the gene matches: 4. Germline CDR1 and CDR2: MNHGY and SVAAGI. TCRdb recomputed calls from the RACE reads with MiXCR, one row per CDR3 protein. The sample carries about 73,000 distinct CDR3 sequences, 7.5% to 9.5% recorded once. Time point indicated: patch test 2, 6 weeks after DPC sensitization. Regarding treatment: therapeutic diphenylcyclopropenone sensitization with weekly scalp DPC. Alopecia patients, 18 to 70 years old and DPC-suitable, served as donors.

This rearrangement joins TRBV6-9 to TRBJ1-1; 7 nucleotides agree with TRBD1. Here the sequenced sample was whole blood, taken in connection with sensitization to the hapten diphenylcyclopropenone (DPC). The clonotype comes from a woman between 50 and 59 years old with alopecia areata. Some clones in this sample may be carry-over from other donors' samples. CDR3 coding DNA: TGTGCCAGCGGTCCAGGGGGCACTGAAGCTTTCTTT. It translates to CASGPGGTEAFF.